This T cell receptor beta chain was captured by sequencing in a study of PD-1 blockade in classical Hodgkin lymphoma. Every patient relapsed after autologous stem cell transplantation, and brentuximab vedotin exposure varied. This CDR3 is built from 12 residues. V was clipped by 9 bases and J by 7 bases, with 13 bases between them. The germline V gene has CDR1 MNHEY and CDR2 SVGAGI. Assay used: immunoSEQ multiplex PCR; TCRdb lists only in-frame clones, some missing. The table lists tens of thousands of clones, about 92% of them singletons. The rearrangement links TRBV6-5 to TRBJ2-1; D might be TRBD2 (5 bases). This clonotype was sampled from a human donor with classical Hodgkin lymphoma. This sample comprised peripheral blood mononuclear cells (PBMCs), obtained at baseline. The DNA for the CDR3 is TGTGCCAGTCTCGGACGCGGGAATGAGCAGTTCTTC. Translation: CASLGRGNEQFF.